This T cell receptor (beta chain) was obtained from a study of T cell responses to AZD1222 COVID-19 vaccine (dated by TCRdb to about 2021). Background for the entire study: A total of about 240 trial participants underwent TCR sequencing, of whom nearly 210 received two doses of AZD1222 and some 26 received two doses of the MenACWY control vaccine. Trial participants were enrolled by age into subgroups of 18-55, 56-69 and 70-plus years, and around 150, 29 and 61 TCR-sequenced participants, respectively, were included in these subgroups. Here is what the overall study found, with its caveats: Reportedly, almost half of the unique spike-specific TCRs recognized epitopes lying outside the regions that are mutated in the B.1.351 and B.1.1.7 variants. The 56-69-year group was small, and its depth increase did not reach significance, likely because of low power. Spike-specific TCR breadth and depth rose significantly after two AZD1222 doses compared with day 0 and with MenACWY recipients. Because no day 14 peak-response samples were available, the repertoires could be characterized only after the peak T cell response. Conclusions about previously exposed vaccinees are limited because only six or seven AZD1222 recipients were SARS-CoV-2 seropositive at baseline. Participants were mostly white British and included more females than males, and it was suggested by the authors that clonal diversity may have been underestimated. The whole spike protein was spanned by vaccine-associated CD4 TCRs, and dominant responses were seen in regions 160-218 and 743-854.

As regards this clone: The antigen it recognizes is unknown. Base-call qualities are not available, and no considerably larger clone is one nucleotide away.

The CDR3 regions of human TCRbeta chains were analyzed by immunosequencing. The original methods were these. Repertoire TCRs were checked for matches against a reference library of SARS-CoV-2-specific TCRs that had been generated using the MIRA antigen-specificity platform. Breadth meant the fraction of unique TCRs that were SARS-CoV-2-associated, whereas depth meant the fraction of total T cells that were SARS-CoV-2-associated. Using the MIRA data, every spike-specific TCR was mapped to the spike region that the TCR reacted to and assigned to either a CD4 or a CD8 class. Log10-transformed breadth and depth values were compared by one-way ANOVA with Sidak's multiple comparisons tests. This immuneACCESS table, as held by TCRdb, lists in-frame sequences with V and J called but not all clones. Of the missing ones, under half trace to an unresolved V gene in checked studies; the others have no known cause. V and J calls and clone size are given by that table; D and trimming were obtained from the DNA. Within this sample are approximately 200,000 clones, with roughly 90% of them counted one time only. Around 3.7% of the sample rests with the top ten.

The sample's time point label, decoded: about 28 days (+/-7) after the second vaccine dose. AZD1222 recipients with second doses at about 4 weeks or about 12 weeks were pooled, because spike-specific TCR depth and breadth did not differ between schedules. Samples from vaccinated people were obtained from the UK trials COV001 and COV002, which included a single-blind randomized controlled phase 2/3 trial of AZD1222 (ChAdOx1 nCoV-19) in healthy adults. For TCRbeta chain sequencing, PBMC samples from trial participants were taken at day 0 and at day 28 after the second dose. V is cut by 4 bases and J by 2 bases, and the space between the germline ends is 21 bases. From cysteine to phenylalanine, the CDR3 is 17 amino acids long. The kept DNA is CDR3 alone, 51 bases in frame from the first base. As encoded in the germline V gene (reference sequence), CDR1 is SGHNT while CDR2 is YYREEE.

This chain joins TRBV5-4 to TRBJ2-5; TRBD2 could be the D gene, as 6 bases match. The source is an adult who received the AZD1222 COVID-19 vaccine. Here the sequenced sample was peripheral blood, taken 28 days after the second AZD1222 dose. The nucleotide sequence is given as TGTGCCAGCAGCACGGACCGTAGCGGCACTACGCAAGAGACCCAGTACTTC. Its protein reads: CASSTDRSGTTQETQYF.